Each of the 25 T cell receptor beta chains below was sequenced from the same sample in a study of cytomegalovirus exposure and HLA in healthy donors. Primers for the PCR totalled 60 Vbeta and 13 Jbeta. Libraries were prepared by immunoSEQ multiplex PCR; TCRdb keeps only in-frame clonotypes and omits some of them. The sample lists around 100,000 clones; under 85% were seen once. Material for sequencing was PBMCs. Receptors were obtained from a woman aged 35 to 49 in good health and CMV-seropositive.

The V gene is TRBV14, the J gene TRBJ2-2, with a weak D call TRBD2 (5 bases). Germline CDR1 reads SGHDN; CDR2 reads FVKESK. The V end lost 0 bases, the J end lost 4 bases, and 9 bases lay between the germline ends. The CDR3 loop spans 15 amino acids. CDR3 nucleotide sequence: TGTGCCAGCAGCCAAGATCTTGGGAGCACCGGGGAGCTGTTTTTT. It is translated as CASSQDLGSTGELFF.

This chain links TRBV9 with TRBJ2-3; 11 nucleotides agree with TRBD2. The junction had 8 bases not matched to a gene; V was cut back by 0 bases and J by 5 bases. The CDR3 consists of 17 residues. CDR1 SGDLS and CDR2 YYNGEE come from the germline V gene. The CDR3 here is CASSVGPLAGDGDTQYF. In DNA, the CDR3 is TGTGCCAGCAGCGTAGGACCACTAGCGGGAGATGGAGATACGCAGTATTTT.

This chain joins TRBV29-1 and TRBJ2-7, with TRBD1 matching over 8 bases. Losses at the gene ends were 6 bases for V and 4 bases for J; bases not matched to a gene: 5. Germline CDR1 and CDR2: SQVTM and ANQGSEA. The CDR3 runs 12 residues. The chain's CDR3 is CSVWTGRYEQYF. As DNA, the CDR3 is TGCAGCGTCTGGACAGGGAGGTACGAGCAGTACTTC.

The V gene is TRBV7-2, the J gene TRBJ2-1, with TRBD2 identical over 10 bases. The germline V gene encodes CDR1 SGHTA and CDR2 FQGNSA. This CDR3 region has 15 residues. Trimming took 5 bases from V and 7 from J; bases not matched to a gene: 8. In DNA form, the CDR3 reads TGTGCCAGCAGCCCCCTAGCGGGAGTCCAAAATGAGCAGTTCTTC. It yields the protein CASSPLAGVQNEQFF.

The CDR3 nucleotides read TGTGCCATCAGTGACTCGAGGGGGAATGAGCAGTTCTTC. Translated: CAISDSRGNEQFF. This rearrangement joins TRBV10-3 to TRBJ2-1; possibly TRBD1 for D (6 bases). Germline loops: CDR1 ENHRY, CDR2 SYGVKD. This CDR3 has 13 amino acids. The V and J ends lost 3 bases and 7 bases respectively, with 10 bases between them.

The CDR3 protein is CSVLFPRGLNEQFF. CDR3 DNA: TGCAGCGTTTTGTTCCCCAGGGGGCTCAATGAGCAGTTCTTC. The chain employs TRBV29-1 and TRBJ2-7, with 8 bases lining up with TRBD1. The DNA matches TRBJ2-1 better at its end, which makes the J call doubtful. CDR1 is SQVTM, CDR2 ANQGSEA, per germline. There are 14 residues in the CDR3.

The genes are TRBV7-2 and TRBJ2-7; 10 bases fit TRBD1. The germline CDR1 and CDR2 sequences are SGHTA and FQGNSA. This CDR3 is 15 amino acids long. With 5 bases clipped from V and 2 bases from J, the junction kept 6 bases outside the gene matches. CDR3 coding DNA: TGTGCCAGCAGCATAACCGGGACAGGGGCCTACGAGCAGTACTTC. Translated: CASSITGTGAYEQYF.

CDR3 DNA sequence: TGTGCCAGCAGTTTCCTTGAGAGGCTAGCGGGAGTAGGCGGGGAGCTGTTTTTT. Its protein product is CASSFLERLAGVGGELFF. J is TRBJ2-2 and V is TRBV6-9, with 10 bases fitting TRBD2. The CDR3 runs to 18 residues. Germline CDR1 is MNHGY and CDR2 is SVAAGI. Unmatched junction bases numbered 15, after V lost 4 bases and J lost 7 bases.

The chain couples TRBV5-1 to TRBJ2-7; TRBD2 aligns across 13 bases. The V segment lost 4 bases and the J segment 3 bases; nucleotides outside the gene matches: 4. The CDR3 loop spans 15 amino acids. CDR1 and CDR2 (germline): SGHRS, YFSETQ. The CDR3 protein is CASSPGLAGVYEQYF. CDR3 sequence (DNA): TGCGCCAGCAGCCCAGGACTAGCGGGAGTCTACGAGCAGTACTTC. The entire variable domain, with the rest obtained from reference TRBV5-1 and TRBJ2-7, is as follows: KAGVTQTPRYLIKTRGQQVTLSCSPISGHRSVSWYQQTPGQGLQFLFEYFSETQRNKGNFPGRFSGRQFSNSRSEMNVSTLELGDSALYLCASSPGLAGVYEQYFGPGTRLTVT.

The chain employs TRBV23-1 and TRBJ1-1; D gene unclear. TRBV23-1 has ORF status, its function being uncertain. The CDR3 loop spans 14 amino acids. Trimming took 2 bases from V and 1 from J, leaving 8 bases between them. The DNA for the CDR3 is TGCGCCAGCAGTCAAAGACACTGGAACACTGAAGCTTTCTTT. It is translated as CASSQRHWNTEAFF.

The chain carries TRBV5-1 and TRBJ1-3, with 8 bases matching TRBD1. CDR3 size: 14 residues. Germline V gene data show CDR1 as SGHRS and CDR2 as YFSETQ. V shed 4 bases and J 8 bases; nucleotides not matched to a gene: 8. In DNA, the CDR3 is TGCGCCAGCAGCACCGGACAGGGAGAAGACACCATATATTTT. Amino acids: CASSTGQGEDTIYF.

This clone came up a few times. The rearrangement uses TRBV28 and TRBJ1-3; unclear D gene. Germline lookup yields CDR1 MDHEN and CDR2 SYDVKM. The CDR3 is 14 amino acids. V gave up 3 bases and J gave up 1 base, with 7 bases separating them. The CDR3 coding sequence is TGTGCCAGCAGTTTGTCGGGGTCTGGAAACACCATATATTTT. Protein: CASSLSGSGNTIYF. Full variable domain (outside the CDR3, taken from reference TRBV28 and TRBJ1-3): DVKVTQSSRYLVKRTGEKVFLECVQDMDHENMFWYRQDPGLGLRLIYFSYDVKMKEKGDIPEGYSVSREKKERFSLILESASTNQTSMYLCASSLSGSGNTIYFGEGSWLTVV.

This clone was recorded a few times. The chain carries TRBV29-1 and TRBJ1-2; D remains ambiguous. Per the germline V gene, CDR1 is SQVTM and CDR2 is ANQGSEA. The germline V and J ends were trimmed by 2 bases and 2 bases, with 9 bases remaining between them. This CDR3 comprises 13 residues. DNA for the CDR3: TGCAGCGTTGAATGGGCAAGCAACTATGGCTACACCTTC. Its translation is CSVEWASNYGYTF.

The chain uses TRBV20-1 and TRBJ1-2, with D unclear. V lost 2 bases and J 4 bases, leaving 5 bases between the germline ends. Germline V gene lookup returns CDR1 DFQATT and CDR2 SNEGSKA (reference sequence). The CDR3 spans 11 residues. This CDR3 reads CSARSIYGYTF. The CDR3 coding sequence is TGCAGTGCTAGATCCATCTATGGCTACACCTTC.

The CDR3 DNA sequence: TGCGCCAGCAGCGCGGGACAGCTGAGACCCTACGAGCAGTACTTC. Its protein is CASSAGQLRPYEQYF. The rearrangement uses TRBV10-1 and TRBJ2-7; tentatively, D is TRBD1 (7 bases). From germline, CDR1 is WNHNN and CDR2 SYGVQD (reference sequence). There are 15 residues in the CDR3. V lost 6 bases and J 2 bases, leaving 17 bases between the germline ends.

CDR3 sequence reads: CASRQGAEYSYGYTF. CDR3 nucleotide sequence: TGTGCCAGCAGGCAGGGGGCGGAATATAGCTATGGCTACACCTTC. The gene calls are TRBV27 and TRBJ1-2; 8 bases are a match to TRBD1. The CDR3 is 15 amino acids. Germline V CDR1 and CDR2: MNHEY, SMNVEV (reference sequence). V dropped 6 bases and J dropped 4; count of bases not matched to a gene: 10.

The J gene is TRBJ1-3, the V gene TRBV6-1, with D uncertain. This CDR3 contains 12 residues. CDR1 is MNHNS, CDR2 SASEGT, per germline. The V end lost 11 bases, the J end lost 4 bases, and 12 bases lay between the germline ends. Written as DNA, the CDR3 is TGTGCCTGTAGTCCTGCGGGAAACACCATATATTTT. Translating it yields CACSPAGNTIYF.

This clone was recorded only once. The chain couples TRBV6-6 to TRBJ1-5, with TRBD1 identical over 7 bases. Unmatched junction bases numbered 11, after V lost 6 bases and J lost 6 bases. The CDR3 consists of 15 residues. Germline V gene sequence: CDR1 MNHNY, CDR2 SVGAGI (reference sequence). The CDR3 sequence is CASSKTPGGGQPQHF. In DNA, the CDR3 is TGTGCCAGCAGCAAGACGCCAGGGGGAGGTCAGCCCCAGCATTTT.

The chain employs TRBV27 and TRBJ2-7, with a tentative D call TRBD2 (6 bases). V gave up 6 bases and J gave up 11 bases, with 23 bases separating them. This CDR3 contains 14 residues. Germline CDR1 and CDR2: MNHEY and SMNVEV (reference sequence). CDR3 coding DNA: TGTGCCAGCAGGTTGGGTGGAGGGGCCCCTACGGAGTACTTC. This gives the protein CASRLGGGAPTEYF.

The chain couples TRBV10-1 to TRBJ2-7; 8 bases map to TRBD1. Germline trimming cut 4 bases from V and 7 bases from J; bases unmatched to any gene: 6. This CDR3 has 13 amino acids. Germline CDR1 is WNHNN and CDR2 is SYGVQD (reference sequence). This CDR3 reads CASSAQGAREQYF. The CDR3, as DNA: TGCGCCAGCAGTGCTCAGGGGGCAAGGGAGCAGTACTTC.

This clone was seen a handful of times. In DNA, the CDR3 is TGTGCCAGCAGCGTAGGGGGACAGATGGGGCAGTATTTT. Translating gives CASSVGGQMGQYF. The rearrangement joins TRBV9 to TRBJ2-3, with 7 nucleotides matching TRBD1. Germline V lookup: CDR1 SGDLS, CDR2 YYNGEE. V was clipped by 0 bases and J by 11 bases; unmatched bases: 6. This CDR3 has 13 amino acids.

This chain joins TRBV4-1 and TRBJ2-4, with a tentative D call TRBD2 (6 bases). The CDR3 consists of 17 residues. V was pared by 0 bases and J by 1 base, with 13 bases between. Germline V gene sequence: CDR1 MGHRA, CDR2 YSYEKL. CDR3 residues: CASSQDRGDGAKNIQYF. The CDR3 DNA sequence: TGCGCCAGCAGCCAAGATCGCGGGGATGGGGCCAAAAACATTCAGTACTTC.

The chain employs TRBV7-9 and TRBJ2-7; TRBD1 matches 7 bases. The CDR3 has 16 amino acids. CDR1 and CDR2 (germline): SEHNR, FQNEAQ (reference sequence). Trimming removed 1 base from V and 5 bases from J; junction bases left unmatched: 11. CDR3 bases: TGTGCCAGCAGCTTAGGGATCACAGGGGCCGGGAACGAGCAGTACTTC. Its protein product is CASSLGITGAGNEQYF.

This clone appeared once. The rearrangement joins TRBV19 to TRBJ1-5, with TRBD1 matching over 7 bases. Germline assignment: CDR1 LNHDA and CDR2 SQIVND (reference sequence). The CDR3 sequence is 13 residues long. V lost 7 bases to trimming and J lost 5 bases; unmatched junction nucleotides: 5. The CDR3 coding sequence is TGTGCCAGTAATCGGGACAGCTATCAGCCCCAGCATTTT. Protein product: CASNRDSYQPQHF.

This chain uses TRBV10-2 with TRBJ2-7; TRBD1 matches 7 bases. The CDR3 is 13 residues long. Germline CDR1 and CDR2: WSHSY and SAAADI. J lost 3 bases, V lost 11 bases, and 10 bases had no gene match. The chain's CDR3 is CARGGQPFYEQYF. CDR3 coding DNA: TGCGCCCGAGGGGGACAGCCATTCTACGAGCAGTACTTC.